The next 17 T cell receptor beta chains were all read from a single sample in a study of response to subunit inactivated influenza vaccine. TCRdb reprocessed the RT-PCR reads via MiXCR and lists one record per CDR3 protein. The data hold 800,000 to 1,000,000 distinct CDR3 sequences, with roughly 20% observed a single time. The sequences come from PBMCs from blood, collected 5 days after vaccination. Receptors were obtained from a man between 50 and 59 years old who received an inactivated influenza vaccine.

The chain couples TRBV7-9 to TRBJ2-7, with 9 bases aligning to TRBD1. After removal of 4 bases from V and 3 bases from J, the junction contained 7 bases not matched to a gene. The CDR3 is made up of 15 amino acids. Germline-derived CDR1 and CDR2 are SEHNR and FQNEAQ (reference sequence). The CDR3 protein is CASSSNPGQGYEQYF. In nucleotides, the CDR3 is TGTGCCAGCAGCTCCAACCCGGGACAGGGCTACGAGCAGTACTTC. The variable domain in full, completed from reference TRBV7-9 and TRBJ2-7, reads DTGVSQNPRHKITKRGQNVTFRCDPISEHNRLYWYRQTLGQGPEFLTYFQNEAQLEKSRLLSDRFSAERPKGSFSTLEIQRTEQGDSAMYLCASSSNPGQGYEQYFGPGTRLTVT.

The rearrangement joins TRBV25-1 to TRBJ2-3; 7 nucleotides match TRBD2. The CDR3 is 18 residues long. V dropped 5 bases and J dropped 0; count of bases not matched to a gene: 14. Germline CDR1 and CDR2: MGHDK and SYGVNS. The CDR3 loop reads CASSSGGRYPRSTDTQYF. In nucleotides, the CDR3 is TGTGCCAGCAGTTCGGGGGGTAGGTACCCTAGAAGCACAGATACGCAGTATTTT.

This sequence joins TRBV29-1 and TRBJ2-5, with D possibly TRBD2 on 6 matching bases. The CDR3 totals 12 residues. CDR1 is SQVTM, CDR2 ANQGSEA, per germline. Trimming removed 6 bases from V and 5 bases from J, with 13 bases in between. In DNA form, the CDR3 reads TGCAGCGTCCGGAGGAGGGAGGAGACCCAGTACTTC. The encoded protein is CSVRRREETQYF.

This chain connects TRBV30 to TRBJ2-1; 10 nucleotides line up with TRBD2. With V trimmed by 1 base and J by 4 bases, 4 bases remained unmatched. Germline V lookup: CDR1 GTSNPN, CDR2 SVGIG (reference sequence). This CDR3 region has 15 residues. The CDR3 reads CAWSGTSGEYNEQFF. In nucleotides, the CDR3 is TGTGCCTGGAGTGGGACTAGCGGAGAATACAATGAGCAGTTCTTC. Looking up the rest from reference TRBV30 and TRBJ2-1 gives the full variable domain: SQTIHQWPATLVQPVGSPLSLECTVEGTSNPNLYWYRQAAGRGLQLLFYSVGIGQISSEVPQNLSASRPQDRQFILSSKKLLLSDSGFYLCAWSGTSGEYNEQFFGPGTRLTVL.

This clonotype has just a few counts. The rearrangement joins TRBV7-2 to TRBJ2-7; 10 nucleotides match TRBD1. The germline CDR1 and CDR2 sequences are SGHTA and FQGNSA. CDR3 size: 13 residues. J gave up 7 bases and V 5 bases, and 5 bases lay outside the gene matches. CDR3 bases: TGTGCCAGCAGCGCAGACAGGGGGCGGGAGCAGTACTTC. This gives the protein CASSADRGREQYF.

The rearrangement joins TRBV28 to TRBJ1-2; D possibly corresponds to TRBD1 (5 bases). V was pared by 3 bases and J by 7 bases, with 12 bases between. Germline V CDR1 and CDR2: MDHEN, SYDVKM. The CDR3 length is 13 residues. The CDR3 sequence: CASSLVQAVGYTF. CDR3 DNA: TGTGCCAGCAGTTTGGTACAGGCGGTTGGCTACACCTTC.

The V gene is TRBV7-9, the J gene TRBJ2-5; 9 nucleotides align to TRBD1. Trimming cost V 10 bases and J 5 bases; bases outside gene matches: 5. Germline V gene lookup returns CDR1 SEHNR and CDR2 FQNEAQ (reference sequence). The CDR3 sequence is 12 residues long. CDR3 DNA: TGTGCCATAAACAGGGGGCGGGAGACCCAGTACTTC. It encodes CAINRGRETQYF.

This clonotype was observed a handful of times. The chain carries TRBV20-1 and TRBJ2-7; perhaps D is TRBD1 or TRBD2 (5 bases each). The CDR3 sequence is 17 residues long. The germline V and J ends were trimmed by 0 bases and 2 bases, with 20 bases remaining between them. Germline V gene data show CDR1 as DFQATT and CDR2 as SNEGSKA (reference sequence). The CDR3 sequence: CSARDRRGRGSTYEQYF. The CDR3 coding sequence is TGCAGTGCTAGAGATCGTCGGGGAAGGGGTAGCACCTACGAGCAGTACTTC.

In this sample, this clonotype turned up a few times. V and J are TRBV29-1 and TRBJ2-7; TRBD1 might be the D (5 bases). The V end lost 5 bases, the J end lost 2 bases, and 10 bases lay between the germline ends. The CDR3 is made up of 12 amino acids. CDR1 is SQVTM, CDR2 ANQGSEA, per germline. The CDR3 DNA sequence: TGCAGCGTTATGACAGAAACCTACGAGCAGTACTTC. This encodes CSVMTETYEQYF.

This clonotype has a handful of counts. J is TRBJ1-5 and V is TRBV29-1; TRBD1 is a possible D gene (5 bases). Trimming shortened V by 4 bases and J by 8 bases, and 9 bases separated the two germline ends. Germline loops: CDR1 SQVTM, CDR2 ANQGSEA. CDR3 length equals 11 residues. CDR3 amino acids: CSVGWGKPQHF. The DNA for the CDR3 is TGCAGCGTTGGTTGGGGGAAGCCCCAGCATTTT.

In this sample, this clonotype turned up a few times. The chain links TRBV30 to TRBJ1-1; D remains ambiguous. V gave up 4 bases and J gave up 3 bases, with 12 bases separating them. CDR1 is GTSNPN and CDR2 is SVGIG in the germline V gene (reference sequence). CDR3 length: 13 residues. This CDR3 reads CAWTGVADTEAFF. The CDR3 region has the DNA TGTGCCTGGACTGGGGTCGCAGACACTGAAGCTTTCTTT.

There are many counts of this clonotype. The gene calls are TRBV3-1 and TRBJ2-4; unclear D gene. V was clipped by 4 bases and J by 1 base, with 11 bases between them. Germline loops: CDR1 LGHDT, CDR2 YNNKEL (reference sequence). This CDR3 is built from 15 residues. The CDR3 region is CASSLSVGAKNIQYF. CDR3 in DNA: TGTGCCAGCAGCCTGAGCGTCGGGGCCAAAAACATTCAGTACTTC.

The genes are TRBV5-1 and TRBJ2-3; 11 bases are a match to TRBD2. Trimming took 0 bases from V and 3 from J; bases not matched to a gene: 9. The CDR3 is 18 residues long. Germline CDR1 reads SGHRS; CDR2 reads YFSETQ. This CDR3 is CASSLVGSSGGTTDTQYF. DNA for the CDR3: TGCGCCAGCAGCTTGGTTGGTTCTAGCGGGGGGACTACAGATACGCAGTATTTT.

Only a few counts were recorded for this clonotype. The chain recombines TRBV29-1 with TRBJ2-2; D not resolved. Trimming shortened V by 6 bases and J by 0 bases, and 8 bases separated the two germline ends. CDR3 size: 13 residues. In germline, CDR1 is SQVTM, CDR2 ANQGSEA. CDR3 DNA: TGCAGCGTACACGGAGCGAACACCGGGGAGCTGTTTTTT. This codes for CSVHGANTGELFF.

Only a few counts were recorded for this clonotype. The V and J genes are TRBV12-3 or TRBV12-4 and TRBJ2-5, with D unresolved. The CDR3 is made up of 12 amino acids. Trimming stripped 4 bases from V and 13 bases from J, with 16 bases between. CDR3 coding DNA: TGTGCCAGCAGTTCGACTCCCTGGAAATCGTACTTC. This sequence encodes CASSSTPWKSYF.

A few counts support this clonotype. V usage is TRBV6-1 and J usage is TRBJ2-3, with 8 bases identical to TRBD1. CDR3 length equals 15 residues. V dropped 5 bases and J dropped 1; count of bases not matched to a gene: 5. CDR1 MNHNS and CDR2 SASEGT come from the germline V gene. In DNA form, the CDR3 reads TGTGCCAGCAGTCTCAGGGGGCTCGGCACAGATACGCAGTATTTT. Encoded protein: CASSLRGLGTDTQYF.

About this clonotype: The junction departs from the called germline gene at one end, perhaps through a read error. The gene calls are TRBV4-3 and TRBJ1-4, with D unresolved. Germline lookup yields CDR1 LGHNA and CDR2 YSLEER. The CDR3 has 17 residues. CDR3 sequence reads: CASTQVNDGKAGEKLFF. In nucleotides, the CDR3 is TGCGCCAGCACCCAAGTAAACGACGGAAAAGCCGGAGAAAAACTGTTTTTT.